The present T cell receptor beta chain was sequenced within a study of T cells after yellow fever vaccination. Study summary: It was SMART-Seq v4 Ultra Low Input that prepared the fractions with low cell numbers. General study points: Only a minor proportion of clonotypes was detected across both CD4 and CD8 compartments. Once the booster was given, most primary-vaccination clones reappeared, at about 97% for CD4 and approximately 88% for CD8.

In germline, CDR1 is SGHAT, CDR2 FQDESV (reference sequence). The CDR3 is made up of 14 amino acids. With 2 bases clipped from V and 7 bases from J, the junction kept 0 bases outside the gene matches. 5'RACE template switching added a universal primer site and UMIs to TCR cDNA. TCRdb processed the 5' RACE reads anew with MiXCR; each CDR3 protein has one entry. The table records 500,000 to 650,000 distinct CDR3 sequences, roughly 17% of them present only once. This clonotype appeared a few times. As yet, its antigen is unknown. The source of this sequence is a man younger than 30 who received the YFV17D yellow fever vaccine. The input for sequencing was PBMCs, taken 5 days after the first yellow fever vaccination. The J gene is TRBJ2-1, the V gene TRBV11-1, with 12 bases lining up with TRBD2. In DNA form, the CDR3 reads TGTGCCAGCAGCTTACTAGCGGGGGGGAATGAGCAGTTCTTC. It specifies CASSLLAGGNEQFF. Supplemented by reference TRBV11-1 and TRBJ2-1, the full variable domain reads EAEVAQSPRYKITEKSQAVAFWCDPISGHATLYWYRQILGQGPELLVQFQDESVVDDSQLPKDRFSAERLKGVDSTLKIQPAELGDSAMYLCASSLLAGGNEQFFGPGTRLTVL.